This record covers a single T cell receptor beta chain. What it binds is not known. Repertoires were generated with immunoSEQ multiplex PCR, while TCRdb's copy carries only in-frame clones and drops some. The sample holds around 110,000 clones; roughly nine tenths are singletons and the top ten take about 3.1%. The sample originates from a study of T cell responses to AZD1222 COVID-19 vaccine. Overall study: Pooled together were second doses at about 4 or about 12 weeks.

Study-level results: Spike as a whole was targeted by vaccine-associated CD4 TCRs, dominant at 160-218 and 743-854. Clonal diversity was possibly underestimated; the donors were predominantly white British and more often female.

Germline loops: CDR1 SGHTA, CDR2 FQGTGA. V was clipped by 0 bases and J by 8 bases, with 11 bases between them. This CDR3 spans 15 amino acids. The V and J genes are TRBV7-3 and TRBJ1-6; a possible D gene is TRBD1 (5 bases). Sequencing used peripheral blood, obtained on day 0 of AZD1222 vaccination. The receptor was isolated from an adult in good health. The CDR3 DNA follows: TGTGCCAGCAGCTTAACGTGGGACGGTGATTCACCCCTCCACTTT. The encoded protein is CASSLTWDGDSPLHF.